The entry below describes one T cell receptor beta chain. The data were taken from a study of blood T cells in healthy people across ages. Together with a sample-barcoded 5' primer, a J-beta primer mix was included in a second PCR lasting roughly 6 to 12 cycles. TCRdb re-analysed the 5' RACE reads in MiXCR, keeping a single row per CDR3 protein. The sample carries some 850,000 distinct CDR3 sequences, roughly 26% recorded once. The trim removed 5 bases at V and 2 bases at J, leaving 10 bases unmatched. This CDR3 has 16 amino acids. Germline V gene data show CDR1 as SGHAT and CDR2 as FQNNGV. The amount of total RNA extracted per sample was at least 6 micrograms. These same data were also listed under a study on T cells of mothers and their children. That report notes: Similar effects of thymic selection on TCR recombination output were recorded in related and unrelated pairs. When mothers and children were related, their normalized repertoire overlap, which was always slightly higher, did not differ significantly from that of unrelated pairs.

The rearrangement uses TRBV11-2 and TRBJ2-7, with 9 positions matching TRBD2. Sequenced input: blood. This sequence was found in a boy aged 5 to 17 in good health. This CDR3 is CASSVLRTSVPYEQYF. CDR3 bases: TGTGCCAGCAGCGTCCTTAGGACTAGCGTTCCCTACGAGCAGTACTTC. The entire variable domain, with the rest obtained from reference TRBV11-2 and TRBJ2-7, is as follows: EAGVAQSPRYKIIEKRQSVAFWCNPISGHATLYWYQQILGQGPKLLIQFQNNGVVDDSQLPKDRFSAERLKGVDSTLKIQPAKLEDSAVYLCASSVLRTSVPYEQYFGPGTRLTVT.